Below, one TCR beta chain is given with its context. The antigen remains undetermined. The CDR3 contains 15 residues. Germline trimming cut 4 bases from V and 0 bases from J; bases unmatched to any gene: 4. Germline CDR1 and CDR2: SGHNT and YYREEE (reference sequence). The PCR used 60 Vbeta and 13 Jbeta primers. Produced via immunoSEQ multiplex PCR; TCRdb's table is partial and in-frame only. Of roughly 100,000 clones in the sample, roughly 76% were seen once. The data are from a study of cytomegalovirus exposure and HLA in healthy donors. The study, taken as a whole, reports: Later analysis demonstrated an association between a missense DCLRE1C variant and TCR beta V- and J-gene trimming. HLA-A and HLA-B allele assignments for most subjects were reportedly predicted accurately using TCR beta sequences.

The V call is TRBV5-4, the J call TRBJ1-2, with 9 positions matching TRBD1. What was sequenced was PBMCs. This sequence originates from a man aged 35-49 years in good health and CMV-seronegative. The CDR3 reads CASSARQGANYGYTF. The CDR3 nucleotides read TGTGCCAGCAGCGCCCGACAGGGGGCTAACTATGGCTACACCTTC.